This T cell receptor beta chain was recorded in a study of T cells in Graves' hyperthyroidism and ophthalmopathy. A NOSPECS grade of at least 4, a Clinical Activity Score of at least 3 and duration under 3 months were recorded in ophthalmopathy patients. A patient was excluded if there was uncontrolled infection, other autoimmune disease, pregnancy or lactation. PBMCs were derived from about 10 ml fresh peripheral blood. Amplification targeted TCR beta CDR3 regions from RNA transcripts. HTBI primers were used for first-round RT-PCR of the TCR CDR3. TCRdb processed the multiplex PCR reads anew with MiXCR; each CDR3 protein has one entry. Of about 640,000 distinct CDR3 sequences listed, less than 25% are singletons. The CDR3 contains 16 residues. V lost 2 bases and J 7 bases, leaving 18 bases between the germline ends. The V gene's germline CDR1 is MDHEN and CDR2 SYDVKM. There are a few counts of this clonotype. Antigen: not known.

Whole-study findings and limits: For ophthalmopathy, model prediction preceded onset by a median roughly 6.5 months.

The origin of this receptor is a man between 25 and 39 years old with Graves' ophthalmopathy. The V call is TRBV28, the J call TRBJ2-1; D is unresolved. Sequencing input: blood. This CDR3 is CASSLVARSSLNEQFF. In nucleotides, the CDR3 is TGTGCCAGCAGTTTAGTCGCGAGATCTAGTCTAAATGAGCAGTTCTTC.